This entry describes one T cell receptor beta chain. There are a few counts of this clone. The antigen it binds to is not known. No quality values exist for individual bases; no much larger clone is one base distant. At one collaborating source in Seattle, patients were enrolled during active infection and were followed longitudinally through the course of disease. Each collaborating institution followed its own protocols to collect whole blood in K2EDTA tubes. Collaborator samples were shipped for TCRbeta analysis as frozen whole blood, isolated PBMCs, or DNA extracted from either sample type. These data come from a study of blood T cell repertoires in COVID-19 (dated by TCRdb to 2020 to 2021). Study-level background: The collaborator samples originated in the United States, Italy and Spain and spanned the acute and convalescent phases of COVID-19. Where HLA class I and class II types were available, the types were taken from metadata supplied by the sample provider, not from assay-based typing. The samples were drawn from two sources: the first 160 participants of the ongoing ImmuneRACE study, and 950 to 1,500 subjects contributed by 6 global collaborators. The prospective study material was composed of cDNA or gDNA derived from T cells, B-cell-depleted T cells, or PBMCs. Subjects who had been exposed to COVID-19, were actively infected with it, or had recovered from it provided the deeply sampled blood TCRbeta repertoires that made up the dataset. The repertoires were released in a freely available public database meant as a resource for research on the immune response to SARS-CoV-2. Nearly every sample came with metadata listing a de-identified subject ID, COVID-19 status, age in years and sex. Paper-wide results and their limitations: The quantity of clinical and demographic metadata differed by source and by participant and was supplied without curation.

Taken from cysteine to phenylalanine, the CDR3 has 15 residues. The DNA shown is the 45-base CDR3, in frame from base 1. Trimming costs V 1 base and J 3 bases, and their ends lie 13 bases apart. TCRbeta CDR3 regions were amplified from genomic DNA using the immunoSEQ Assay, a bias-controlled multiplex PCR. Per the authors' processing: The number of nucleated cells in each sample was estimated by amplification of reference gene primers within the assay. To quantify the absolute abundance of each unique TCRbeta CDR3 rearrangement, sequence reads were collapsed and filtered. For each sample, productive Simpson clonality was calculated as the square root of Simpson's diversity index across productive rearrangements. Sourced from immuneACCESS, this table was stored by TCRdb with only in-frame sequences that have V and J called. A share of the clones is absent; for the studies checked, an unresolved V gene accounts for under half, and the remainder has no known explanation. V and J calls and clone size come straight from that table; D and trimming were deduced from the DNA. This sample lists about 130,000 clones; around 75% were detected once. The top ten hold roughly 4.9% of the sample.

The source of this sequence is a woman aged 70-85 years with COVID-19, enrolled during active disease. Sample: peripheral blood. The chain employs TRBV23-1 and TRBJ2-7; TRBD2 is perhaps the D gene, given 6 matching bases. TRBV23-1 is designated an ORF whose function remains uncertain. The nucleotide sequence is TGCGCCAGCAGTCAATGTGGGGGGTCCGTCTACGAGCAGTACTTC. Its translation reads: CASSQCGGSVYEQYF.